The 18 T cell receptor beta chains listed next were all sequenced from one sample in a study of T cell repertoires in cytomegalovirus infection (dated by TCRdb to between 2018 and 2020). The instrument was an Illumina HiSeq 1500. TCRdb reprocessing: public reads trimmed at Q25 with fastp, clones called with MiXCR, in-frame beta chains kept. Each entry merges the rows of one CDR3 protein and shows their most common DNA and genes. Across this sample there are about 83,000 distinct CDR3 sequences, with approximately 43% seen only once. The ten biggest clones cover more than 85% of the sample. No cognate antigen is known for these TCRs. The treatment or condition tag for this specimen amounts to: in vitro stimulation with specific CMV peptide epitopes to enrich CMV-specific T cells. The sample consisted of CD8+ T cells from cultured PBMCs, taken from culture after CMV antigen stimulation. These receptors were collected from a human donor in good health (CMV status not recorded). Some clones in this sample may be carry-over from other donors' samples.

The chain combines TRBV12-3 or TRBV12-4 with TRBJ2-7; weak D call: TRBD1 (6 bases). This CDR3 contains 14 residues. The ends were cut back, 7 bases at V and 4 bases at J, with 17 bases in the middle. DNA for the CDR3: TGTGCCAGCACCACCGGGACAATAATGTACGAGCAGTACTTC. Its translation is CASTTGTIMYEQYF.

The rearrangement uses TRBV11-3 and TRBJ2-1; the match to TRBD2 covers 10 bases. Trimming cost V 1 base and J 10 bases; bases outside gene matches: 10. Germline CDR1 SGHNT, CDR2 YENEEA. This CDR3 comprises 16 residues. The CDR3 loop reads CASSLASGGARAEQFF. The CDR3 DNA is TGTGCCAGCAGCTTAGCTAGCGGGGGTGCCAGGGCGGAGCAGTTCTTC.

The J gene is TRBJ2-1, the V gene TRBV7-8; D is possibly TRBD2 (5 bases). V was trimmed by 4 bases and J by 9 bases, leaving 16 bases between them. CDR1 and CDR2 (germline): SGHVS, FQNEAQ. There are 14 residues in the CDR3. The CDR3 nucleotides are TGTGCCAGCAGCTGGAAGGGCCCCGCGGGTGAGCAGTTCTTC. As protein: CASSWKGPAGEQFF. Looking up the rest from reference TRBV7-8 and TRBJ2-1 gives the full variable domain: GAGVSQSPRYKVAKRGQDVALRCDPISGHVSLFWYQQALGQGPEFLTYFQNEAQLDKSGLPSDRFFAERPEGSVSTLKIQRTQQEDSAVYLCASSWKGPAGEQFFGPGTRLTVL.

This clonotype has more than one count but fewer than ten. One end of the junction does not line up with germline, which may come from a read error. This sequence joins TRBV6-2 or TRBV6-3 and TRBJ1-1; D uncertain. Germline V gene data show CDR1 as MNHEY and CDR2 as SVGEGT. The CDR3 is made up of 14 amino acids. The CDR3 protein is CASNSTEPNTEDFF. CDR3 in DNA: TGTGCCAGCAATTCCACAGAACCGAACACTGAAGATTTCTTT.

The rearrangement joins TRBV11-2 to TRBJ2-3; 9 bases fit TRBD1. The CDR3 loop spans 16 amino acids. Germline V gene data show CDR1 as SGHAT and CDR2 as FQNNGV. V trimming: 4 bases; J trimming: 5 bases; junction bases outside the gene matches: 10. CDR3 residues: CASSSPGQGGRDTQYF. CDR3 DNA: TGTGCCAGCAGCTCACCGGGACAGGGAGGGCGAGATACGCAGTATTTT. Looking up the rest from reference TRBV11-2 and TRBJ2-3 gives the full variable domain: EAGVAQSPRYKIIEKRQSVAFWCNPISGHATLYWYQQILGQGPKLLIQFQNNGVVDDSQLPKDRFSAERLKGVDSTLKIQPAKLEDSAVYLCASSSPGQGGRDTQYFGPGTRLTVL.

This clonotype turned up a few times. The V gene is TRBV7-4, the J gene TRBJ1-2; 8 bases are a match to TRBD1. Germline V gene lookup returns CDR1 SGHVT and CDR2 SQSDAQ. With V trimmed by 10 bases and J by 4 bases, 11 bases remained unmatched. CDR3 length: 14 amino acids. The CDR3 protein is CAIQDRGLGYGYTF. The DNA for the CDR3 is TGTGCCATCCAAGACAGGGGACTGGGCTATGGCTACACCTTC. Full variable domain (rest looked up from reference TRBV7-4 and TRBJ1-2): GAGVSQSPRYKVAKRGRDVALRCDSISGHVTLYWYRQTLGQGSEVLTYSQSDAQRDKSGRPSGRFSAERPERSVSTLKIQRTEQGDSAVYLCAIQDRGLGYGYTFGSGTRLTVV.

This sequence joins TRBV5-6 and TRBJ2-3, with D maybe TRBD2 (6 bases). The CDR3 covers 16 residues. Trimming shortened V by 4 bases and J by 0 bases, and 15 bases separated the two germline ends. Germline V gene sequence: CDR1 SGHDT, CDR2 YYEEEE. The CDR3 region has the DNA TGTGCCAGCAGCACCTCAACCGGGACTAGCACAGATACGCAGTATTTT. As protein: CASSTSTGTSTDTQYF.

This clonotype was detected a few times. The CDR3 DNA reads TGTGCCAGCAGCACCCTTCCAGGGAGCAATCAGCCCCAGCATTTT. It codes for CASSTLPGSNQPQHF. This rearrangement joins TRBV5-4 to TRBJ1-5; D might be TRBD1 (5 bases). The CDR3 length is 15 residues. V lost 4 bases, J lost 1 base, and 12 bases lay in between. Per the germline V gene, CDR1 is SGHNT and CDR2 is YYREEE (reference sequence). Complete variable domain (other parts from reference TRBV5-4 and TRBJ1-5): ETGVTQSPTHLIKTRGQQVTLRCSSQSGHNTVSWYQQALGQGPQFIFQYYREEENGRGNFPPRFSGLQFPNYSSELNVNALELDDSALYLCASSTLPGSNQPQHFGDGTRLSIL.

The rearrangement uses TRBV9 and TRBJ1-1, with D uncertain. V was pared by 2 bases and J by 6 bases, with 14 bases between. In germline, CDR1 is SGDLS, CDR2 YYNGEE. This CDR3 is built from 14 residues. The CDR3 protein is CASSVAGSSAEAFF. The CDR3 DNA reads TGTGCCAGCAGCGTCGCAGGAAGTAGTGCTGAAGCTTTCTTT.

CDR3 loop: CASSLGPAGRTDTQYF. CDR3 DNA sequence: TGTGCCAGCAGTTTAGGCCCGGCGGGGCGCACAGATACGCAGTATTTT. The J gene is TRBJ2-3, the V gene TRBV27, with D maybe TRBD2 (6 bases). V was clipped by 2 bases and J by 1 base, with 13 bases between them. From germline, CDR1 is MNHEY and CDR2 SMNVEV (reference sequence). CDR3 size: 16 residues.

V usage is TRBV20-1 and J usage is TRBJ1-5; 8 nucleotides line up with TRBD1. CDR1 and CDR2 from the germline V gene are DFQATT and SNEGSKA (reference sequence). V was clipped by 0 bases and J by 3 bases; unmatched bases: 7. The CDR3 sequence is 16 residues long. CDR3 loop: CSARDAGQGLNQPQHF. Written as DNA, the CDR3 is TGCAGTGCTAGAGATGCAGGACAGGGACTCAATCAGCCCCAGCATTTT.

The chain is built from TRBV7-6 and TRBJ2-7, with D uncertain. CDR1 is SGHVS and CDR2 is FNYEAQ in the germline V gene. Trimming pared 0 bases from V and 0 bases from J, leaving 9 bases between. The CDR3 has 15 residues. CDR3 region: CASSLARVDSYEQYF. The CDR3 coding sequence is TGTGCCAGCAGCTTAGCTCGGGTGGACTCCTACGAGCAGTACTTC.

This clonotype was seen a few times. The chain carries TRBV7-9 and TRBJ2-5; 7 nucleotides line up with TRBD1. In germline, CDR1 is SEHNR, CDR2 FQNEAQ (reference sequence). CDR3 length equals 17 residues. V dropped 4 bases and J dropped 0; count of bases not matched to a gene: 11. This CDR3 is CASSSFPIGTDQETQYF. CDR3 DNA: TGTGCCAGCAGCTCTTTCCCCATCGGGACAGACCAAGAGACCCAGTACTTC.

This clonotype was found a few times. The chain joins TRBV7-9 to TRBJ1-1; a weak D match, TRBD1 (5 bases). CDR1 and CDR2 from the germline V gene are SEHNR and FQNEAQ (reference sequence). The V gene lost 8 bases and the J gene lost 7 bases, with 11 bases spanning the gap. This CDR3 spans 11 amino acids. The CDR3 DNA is TGTGCCAGCCGGGACGACGTTGAAGCTTTCTTT. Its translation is CASRDDVEAFF.

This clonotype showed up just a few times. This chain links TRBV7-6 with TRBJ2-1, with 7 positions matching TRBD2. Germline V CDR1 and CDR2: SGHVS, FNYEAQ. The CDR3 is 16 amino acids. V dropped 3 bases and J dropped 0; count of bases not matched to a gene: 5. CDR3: CASSFSIAGSYNEQFF. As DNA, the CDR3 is TGTGCCAGCAGCTTTTCTATAGCGGGCTCCTACAATGAGCAGTTCTTC.

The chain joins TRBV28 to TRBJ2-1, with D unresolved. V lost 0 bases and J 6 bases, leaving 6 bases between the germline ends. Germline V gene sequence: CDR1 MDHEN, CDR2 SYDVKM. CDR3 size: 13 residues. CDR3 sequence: CASSLWPLNEQFF. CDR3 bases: TGTGCCAGCAGTTTATGGCCGCTCAATGAGCAGTTCTTC.

The CDR3 protein is CASSVLEVGSPLHF. CDR3 nucleotides: TGTGCCAGCAGCGTTCTTGAGGTGGGCTCACCCCTCCACTTT. The gene calls are TRBV7-8 and TRBJ1-6; no definite D call. CDR1 is SGHVS, CDR2 FQNEAQ, per germline. The V end was cut by 5 bases, the J end by 10 bases, with 15 bases between. The CDR3 totals 14 residues. Filled out from reference TRBV7-8 and TRBJ1-6, the complete variable domain reads GAGVSQSPRYKVAKRGQDVALRCDPISGHVSLFWYQQALGQGPEFLTYFQNEAQLDKSGLPSDRFFAERPEGSVSTLKIQRTQQEDSAVYLCASSVLEVGSPLHFGNGTRLTVT.

The CDR3 DNA is TGTGCCAGCAGTTCATCAGGGTTATGGGAGACCCAGTACTTC. It encodes CASSSSGLWETQYF. J is TRBJ2-5 and V is TRBV12-3 or TRBV12-4; TRBD1 might be the D (5 bases). V gave up 4 bases and J gave up 5 bases, with 14 bases separating them. The CDR3 extends over 14 amino acids.